Included here is one T cell receptor (beta chain) sequence, with context. Its antigen remains unidentified. Per-base quality was not reported, and no clone a single base away is much larger than it. To be included, a participant needed at least one PBMC sample from before ART initiation plus at least two post-ART samples. Treatment was received in the United States of America by all participants with HIV. Cryopreserved samples of about 0.95-10 million PBMC were thawed and washed before DNA extraction. At the time of the earliest PBMC sample, participants with HIV were aged between roughly 23 and 60 years. Per participant, PBMC samples came from 1-4 timepoints prior to ART initiation and 2-8 timepoints following ART initiation, for a median of 7 samples. Serial HIV viral load, CD4+ T-cell count, ART history and demographic data were obtained for every participant. Genomic DNA was extracted from unsorted PBMC with a Qiagen kit on a QIAcube, processed in batches of 12 samples.

The record originates from a study of long-term antiretroviral therapy in people with HIV (dated 2022 in TCRdb). As for the study more broadly: The earliest samples were collected approximately a decade before the 2015 WHO recommendation for immediate ART, a period when ART was typically delayed until CD4 counts fell. About a third of the roughly 30 participants with HIV were female. No cross-contamination during QIAcube processing turned up in test extractions that ran a monoclonal T-cell line alongside 30 to 40 polyclonal samples. A retrospective serial study tested whether changes in peripheral blood TRB repertoire composition and diversity were associated with ART initiation and durable HIV suppression. A total of some 210 cryopreserved PBMC samples were contributed to the cohort by 30 adults with confirmed HIV infection, with samples collected serially over a mean of around 6 years (range 1-12).

What the authors observed across the whole study: ART initiation was associated with a significant increase in TRB diversity, but diversity stayed significantly below transplant donor controls even after long-term ART. Compared with controls, HIV repertoires had narrower CDR3 length ranges, and the network structure pointed to an antigen-experienced repertoire that shifted only slightly toward naive after ART. Inferences about post-ART repertoire changes were limited because no data were available on ART adherence, viral resistance or therapy changes. Limited PBMC availability meant only the TCR beta chain was sequenced, without alpha chain pairing. The samples were dated from the mid-2000s to the late 2010s, and the ART regimens that were used may be less effective than current ART regimens. Because pre-ART samples had limited cell numbers, profiling was done on unsorted PBMC rather than on sorted CD4+ and CD8+ T cells. At every time point, the repertoire was dominated by expanded TRB clones first identified before ART initiation, although this dominance fluctuated and, in many PLHIV, declined after ART.

The immunoSEQ hsTCRB v3.0 assay was used at survey level resolution to sequence the TRB variable region. A depth of about 40,000-55,000 T-cell genomes per sample was targeted for TRB sequencing. TRB libraries were pooled and sequenced on an Illumina MiSeq using a v3 150-cycle kit. Per the source publication's procedure: Repertoire analysis was run in R within a reproducible Nextflow workflow that covered QC, data transformation and analysis. LymphoSeq2, an R package for exploring AIRR-Seq data, was used to implement the custom analyses. A few samples yielding fewer than 5000 total TRB sequences were excluded, leaving 188 analyzed HIV repertoires. Of the 188 retained HIV repertoires, about 59 were collected before and roughly 130 after ART initiation. Each repertoire was downsampled to 5000 TRB nucleotide sequences, and summary statistics were averaged across 100 downsampling iterations. Only TRB sequences with CDR3 regions of at least seven amino acids were retained for analysis. Two measures captured diversity: a Shannon entropy-derived clonality score and the Gini coefficient. Repertoire networks linked the top 5000 CDR3 amino acid sequences whenever two sequences differed by an edit distance of one. For TRB CDR3 amino acid sequences, antigen specificity groups and MHC restriction were predicted with GLIPH2. To flag known associations with CMV, EBV, HIV or tissue antigens, CDR3 amino acid sequences were compared against VDJdb and McPAS-TCR. Pre-ART, post-ART and control groups were compared with Wilcoxon signed-rank tests and Holm-Bonferroni correction. TCRdb provides this immuneACCESS table in a form limited to in-frame rearrangements. Some clones are lacking; in checked studies, under half of them reflect an unresolved V gene, and why the rest are absent is not known. V and J calls and clone size are those listed in that table; D and trimming were worked out from the DNA. The table for this sample lists fewer than 45,000 clones; 80% of them were counted only once. The ten largest clones add up to roughly 5.2% of the sample.

Trimming at the junction amounts to 3 bases on V and 0 bases on J, and the germline ends lie 11 bases apart. In the germline V gene, CDR1 corresponds to KGHSH and CDR2 to LQKENI. From the cysteine through the phenylalanine, the CDR3 covers 15 amino acids. Here the CDR3 DNA is all that survives: 45 bases in frame from base 1. Sequences were derived from unsorted PBMCs, sampled 3.4 years after starting antiretroviral therapy. The chain uses TRBV18 and TRBJ1-1; matching of 6 bases hints at TRBD1 as the D gene. This sequence was found in a man aged 30 to 39 with HIV. The DNA sequence is given as TGTGCCAGCTCACCGACGCAGGGGATGAACACTGAAGCTTTCTTT. Translated, it gives CASSPTQGMNTEAFF.